This T cell receptor beta chain originates from a study of control samples from healthy donors and cancer patients. Libraries were prepared by immunoSEQ multiplex PCR; TCRdb keeps only in-frame clonotypes and omits some of them. Among about 69,000 clones, around 90% were seen once, and the ten largest hold 5% to 7%. V gave up 3 bases and J gave up 5 bases; unmatched junction bases: 5. Germline-derived CDR1 and CDR2 are SQVTM and ANQGSEA. CDR3 length equals 14 residues. The sequence came from a man between 60 and 75 years old with colorectal cancer. Sequences were obtained from PBMCs. J is TRBJ2-2 and V is TRBV29-1; 8 bases are a match to TRBD1. This CDR3 reads CSVDWQGATGELFF. In DNA, the CDR3 is TGCAGCGTTGATTGGCAGGGGGCTACCGGGGAGCTGTTTTTT.